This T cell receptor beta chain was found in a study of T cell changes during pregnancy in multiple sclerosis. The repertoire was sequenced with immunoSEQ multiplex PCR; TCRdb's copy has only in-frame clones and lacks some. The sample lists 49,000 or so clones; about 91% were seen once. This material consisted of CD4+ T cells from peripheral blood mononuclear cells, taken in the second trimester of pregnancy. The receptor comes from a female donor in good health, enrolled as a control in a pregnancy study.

The CDR3, as DNA: TGTGCCAGTAGCCGTCTAGCGGGGGACCAATACGAGCAGTACTTC. Protein sequence: CASSRLAGDQYEQYF. The chain is built from TRBV19 and TRBJ2-7, with 10 bases that match TRBD2. The V gene's germline CDR1 is LNHDA and CDR2 SQIVND (reference sequence). The CDR3 sequence is 15 residues long. V dropped 6 bases and J dropped 4; count of bases not matched to a gene: 9.